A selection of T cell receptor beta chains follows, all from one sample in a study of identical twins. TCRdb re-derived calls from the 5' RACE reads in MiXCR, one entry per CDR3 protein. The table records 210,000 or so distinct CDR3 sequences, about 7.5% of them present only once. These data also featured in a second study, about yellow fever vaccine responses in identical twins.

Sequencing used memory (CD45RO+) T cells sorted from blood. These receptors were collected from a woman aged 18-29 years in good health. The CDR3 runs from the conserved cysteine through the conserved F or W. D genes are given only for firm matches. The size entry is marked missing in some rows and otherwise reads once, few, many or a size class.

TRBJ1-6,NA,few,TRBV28,TGTGCCAGCAGTTTATGGGCTAATTCACCCCTCCACTTT,CASSLWANSPLHF
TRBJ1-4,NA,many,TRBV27,TGTGCCAGCAGTTTATCGCGGGGGCCTAGGGAAAAACTGTTTTTT,CASSLSRGPREKLFF
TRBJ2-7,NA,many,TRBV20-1,TGCAGTGCCAATCCCTTACAGGGATCCTACTCCTACGAGCAGTACTTC,CSANPLQGSYSYEQYF
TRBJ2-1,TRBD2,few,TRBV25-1,TGTGCCAGCAGTGACCCAGCGGGAGGGCAATTCGAGTACAATGAGCAGTTCTTC,CASSDPAGGQFEYNEQFF
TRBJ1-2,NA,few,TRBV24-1,TGTGCCACCAGTGACCCCAACAGCAATGGCTACACCTTC,CATSDPNSNGYTF
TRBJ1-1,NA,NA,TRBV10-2,TGCGCCAGCAGTGCTTTAGGGAGGAACACTGAAGCTTTCTTT,CASSALGRNTEAFF
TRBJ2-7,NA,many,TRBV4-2,TGTGCCAGCAGCCAAGACAGTAGCGGTACCTACGAGCAGTACTTC,CASSQDSSGTYEQYF
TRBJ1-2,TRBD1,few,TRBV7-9,TGTGCCAGCAGCTTAGACGGGACAGGGGGCGAAAGAGGCTACACCTTC,CASSLDGTGGERGYTF
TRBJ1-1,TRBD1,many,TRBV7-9,TGTGCCAGCAGCTCCTTATCAGGGGGCAAGGCTTTCTTT,CASSSLSGGKAFF
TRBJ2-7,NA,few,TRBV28,TGTGCCAGCAGGCCCCTAGGGGGGTTAAACTACGAGCAGTACTTC,CASRPLGGLNYEQYF
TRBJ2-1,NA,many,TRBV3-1,TGTGCCAGCAGCCAACTGGGGGAGCAGTTCTTC,CASSQLGEQFF
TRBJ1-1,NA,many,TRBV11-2,TGTGCCAGCAGCTTAGTAGAAAACACTGAAGCTTTCTTT,CASSLVENTEAFF
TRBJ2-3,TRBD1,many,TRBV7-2,TGTGCCAGCAGCTTAGACAGGGGGGCAGATACGCAGTATTTT,CASSLDRGADTQYF
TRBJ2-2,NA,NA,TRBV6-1,TGTGCCAGCAGCCCCGGGACCCGAAGGGAGCTGTTTTTT,CASSPGTRRELFF
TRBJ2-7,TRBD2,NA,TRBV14,TGTGCCAGCAGTCCCCTAGCGGGGAGGTACGAGCAGTACTTC,CASSPLAGRYEQYF
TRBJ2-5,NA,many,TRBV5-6,TGTGCCAGCAGCTTTGGAGGGTTTCAAGAGACCCAGTACTTC,CASSFGGFQETQYF
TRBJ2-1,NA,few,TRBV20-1,TGCAGTGCTCCGACGGGGGTCATCAGTGAGCAGTTCTTC,CSAPTGVISEQFF
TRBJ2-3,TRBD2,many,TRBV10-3,TGTGCCATCAGTTCAATAGCGGGAGCGGGCACAGATACGCAGTATTTT,CAISSIAGAGTDTQYF
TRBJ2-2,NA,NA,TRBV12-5,TGTGCTAGTGGTGATACGGCAGGGGCCTACTCTTTGGACACCGGGGAGCTGTTTTTT,CASGDTAGAYSLDTGELFF
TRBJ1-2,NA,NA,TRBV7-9,TGTGCCAGCAGCTTGTTACCAGAGCAACATGGCTACACCTTC,CASSLLPEQHGYTF